This TCR beta chain was recorded in a study of control samples from healthy donors and cancer patients. Libraries were prepared by immunoSEQ multiplex PCR; TCRdb keeps only in-frame clonotypes and omits some of them. The sample records 100,000 or so clones, about 90% being singletons. The germline V gene has CDR1 MNHEY and CDR2 SVGAGI. Trimming took off 7 bases at V and 3 bases at J, with 10 bases between the two ends. The length of the CDR3 is 13 residues. The chain joins TRBV6-5 to TRBJ2-1; no firm D call. This TCR was sampled from a woman aged 45-59 years in good health. Sequencing used blood. DNA for the CDR3: TGTGCCAGCAAACTGGATATCTACAATGAGCAGTTCTTC. Residues: CASKLDIYNEQFF.